What follows describes a single TCR beta chain. CDR3 length equals 14 residues. V shed 4 bases and J shed 2 bases, with 13 bases lying between them. Per germline, CDR1 SGDLS and CDR2 YYNGEE. The data are from a study of Ad26.COV2.S vaccination and SARS-CoV-2 variants. Study-wide background: Trial arm assignment for the donor was COV1001 Ad26.COV2.S. Intramuscular Ad26.COV2.S at 5x10^10 or 1x10^11 viral particles.

Repertoires were generated with immunoSEQ multiplex PCR, while TCRdb's copy carries only in-frame clones and drops some. Among 350,000 to 450,000 clones listed, around 90% were seen once. The treatment is: about 20 received Ad26.COV2.S at low or high dose, single or two shots; 5 received placebo; per-sample allocation not given. Sampling was done on day 63 after the first vaccine or placebo injection. The vaccine delivered Wuhan-strain SARS-CoV-2 spike through an Ad26 vector. Sequencing used peripheral blood, obtained in a trial of Ad26.COV2.S vaccine versus placebo. The chain recombines TRBV9 with TRBJ2-7; D tentatively reads TRBD1 or TRBD2 (5 bases each). The receptor comes from a person between 18 and 65 years old who received the Ad26.COV2.S COVID-19 vaccine or a placebo. The CDR3 DNA sequence: TGTGCCAGCAGCACAGGTGGGGAGCCCTACGAGCAGTACTTC. Its translation: CASSTGGEPYEQYF.